This record looks at one T cell receptor (beta chain) sequence and its context. The sample is drawn from a study of blood T cells in healthy people across ages. Looking at the study overall: Template switching captured about one barcoded beta molecule per two T cells.

Healthy Caucasians from Russia aged 6 to 90 served as donors. Germline lookup yields CDR1 ENHRY and CDR2 SYGVKD. With 5 bases clipped from V and 4 bases from J, the junction kept 9 bases outside the gene matches. The CDR3 consists of 16 residues. Combining a sample-barcoded 5' primer with a J-beta primer mix, a second PCR ran for roughly 7 to 11 cycles. Template switching added a 12-random-nucleotide identifier to every cDNA molecule. One entry per CDR3 protein results from TCRdb running MiXCR on the 5' RACE reads. The sample gives over 1.5 million distinct CDR3 sequences, about 50% of which show up once; around 2.1% is in the top ten.

Sequencing was carried out using blood. This chain connects TRBV10-3 to TRBJ2-1; TRBD1 agrees at 9 bases. The sequence derives from a woman between 35 and 50 years old in good health. CDR3 sequence reads: CAISNPTGGAYNEQFF. CDR3 nucleotides: TGTGCCATCAGTAATCCCACAGGGGGCGCATACAATGAGCAGTTCTTC.